This T cell receptor (beta chain) originates from a study of Tregs in tolerant kidney transplant recipients. Clones were read by immunoSEQ multiplex PCR, and TCRdb kept only the in-frame ones, dropping some. The table records 62,000 or so clones, approximately 98% of them present only once. Trimming took 2 bases from V and 7 from J; bases not matched to a gene: 10. Germline lookup yields CDR1 MNHEY and CDR2 SMNVEV (reference sequence). The CDR3 length is 16 residues. Unstimulated regulatory T cells (CD4+CD25+CD127-), CD4+CD25- non-regulatory cells, CD4 and CD8 cells were FACS-sorted from thawed PBMCs.

Sample: Tregs from blood, taken before the transplant. This TCR was recovered from a human donor who received a combined kidney and bone marrow transplant. This chain uses TRBV27 with TRBJ2-3; 9 bases are a match to TRBD2. CDR3 bases: TGTGCCAGCAGTTTACCTCCCGGGACTAGCAAAAATACGCAGTATTTT. This translates into CASSLPPGTSKNTQYF.